Presented here are 8 T cell receptor beta chains from one specimen sequenced in a study of blood T cell repertoires in COVID-19. Profiled with immunoSEQ multiplex PCR; TCRdb holds only in-frame clones, not every one. This table has about 130,000 clones, 70% to 80% appearing once. Sequencing was done on a sample of peripheral blood. The source of these receptors is a woman between 65 and 79 years old with COVID-19, enrolled during active disease.

The chain couples TRBV11-2 to TRBJ2-7, with TRBD1 matching over 7 bases. V dropped 4 bases and J dropped 13; count of bases not matched to a gene: 10. Germline CDR1 reads SGHAT; CDR2 reads FQNNGV. This CDR3 is 12 amino acids long. CDR3 region: CASSSATGTVYF. DNA of the CDR3: TGTGCCAGCAGCTCCGCAACCGGGACAGTCTACTTC.

The chain employs TRBV4-3 and TRBJ2-7; 8 bases fit TRBD2. Per the germline V gene, CDR1 is LGHNA and CDR2 is YSLEER. With V trimmed by 4 bases and J by 3 bases, 8 bases remained unmatched. There are 15 residues in the CDR3. The CDR3 loop reads CASSPELAAHYEQYF. For the CDR3, the DNA is TGCGCCAGCAGCCCCGAACTAGCGGCCCACTACGAGCAGTACTTC.

The chain recombines TRBV9 with TRBJ1-3, with D hard to call. Germline V gene sequence: CDR1 SGDLS, CDR2 YYNGEE. V lost 4 bases to trimming and J lost 4 bases, with 9 bases between them. The CDR3 sequence is 13 residues long. The CDR3 DNA is TGTGCCAGCAGCCCACAACAGGGAAACACCATATATTTT. Protein product: CASSPQQGNTIYF. Together with reference TRBV9 and TRBJ1-3, the CDR3 gives the full variable domain: DSGVTQTPKHLITATGQRVTLRCSPRSGDLSVYWYQQSLDQGLQFLIQYYNGEERAKGNILERFSAQQFPDLHSELNLSSLELGDSALYFCASSPQQGNTIYFGEGSWLTVV.

The V gene is TRBV6-2 or TRBV6-3, the J gene TRBJ1-6; maybe TRBD1 (5 bases). Trimming stripped 4 bases from V and 10 bases from J, with 11 bases between. Germline V CDR1 and CDR2: MNHEY, SVGEGT. The CDR3 totals 13 residues. DNA for the CDR3: TGTGCCAGCAGTTCGGGGGATCGGTCACCCCTCCACTTT. As protein: CASSSGDRSPLHF.

The gene calls are TRBV27 and TRBJ2-7, with 8 bases lining up with TRBD2. The CDR3 consists of 12 residues. The ends lost 3 bases at V and 6 bases at J; junction bases unmatched: 1. CDR1 is MNHEY, CDR2 SMNVEV, per germline (reference sequence). This chain's CDR3 is CASSFGGGEQYF. DNA of the CDR3: TGTGCCAGCAGTTTCGGGGGGGGCGAGCAGTACTTC.

The chain carries TRBV2 and TRBJ1-4; 8 bases align to TRBD1. Germline CDR1 and CDR2: SNHLY and FYNNEI. The CDR3 extends over 16 amino acids. Unmatched junction bases numbered 4, after V lost 1 base and J lost 3 bases. CDR3 region: CASSEVPTGANEKLFF. The CDR3 nucleotides read TGTGCCAGCAGTGAAGTCCCGACAGGGGCTAATGAAAAACTGTTTTTT.

The chain is built from TRBV6-5 and TRBJ1-2, with D possibly TRBD1 on 5 matching bases. The length of the CDR3 is 13 residues. Trimming took 6 bases from V and 1 from J, leaving 9 bases between them. The germline V gene encodes CDR1 MNHEY and CDR2 SVGAGI. Here the CDR3 reads CASRSGGNYGYTF. CDR3 bases: TGTGCCAGCAGATCGGGGGGTAACTATGGCTACACCTTC.

The CDR3 here is CSASGTSGAHHRGSQYF. DNA for the CDR3: TGCAGTGCCAGTGGGACTAGCGGGGCTCATCACAGAGGTTCGCAGTATTTT. V and J are TRBV20-1 and TRBJ2-3, with TRBD2 matching over 13 bases. The CDR3 runs to 17 residues. V trimming: 6 bases; J trimming: 10 bases; junction bases outside the gene matches: 19. Germline V lookup: CDR1 DFQATT, CDR2 SNEGSKA (reference sequence).